This passage covers 29 T cell receptor beta chains from one sample sequenced in a study of T-cell reconstitution after alpha-beta-depleted transplantation in children. Preparing the TCRbeta library involved the use of unique molecular identifiers. One entry per CDR3 protein, called by TCRdb with MiXCR from the PCR reads. Among roughly 89,000 distinct CDR3 sequences listed, 9% to 15% were seen once. The material sequenced was PBMCs from the stem cell graft donor, taken from the stem cell graft. These receptors originate from a human donor who donated a stem cell graft to a child with inherited bone marrow failure.

This clonotype was seen at least ten times. The V gene is TRBV10-3, the J gene TRBJ1-5; D gene ambiguous. CDR1 and CDR2 (germline): ENHRY, SYGVKD. The ends were cut back, 5 bases at V and 0 bases at J, with 17 bases in the middle. The CDR3 is 17 residues long. The CDR3 DNA sequence: TGTGCCATCAGTCCAACCCTAGGAGTCTATAGCAATCAGCCCCAGCATTTT. Its protein product is CAISPTLGVYSNQPQHF.

This chain uses TRBV7-2 with TRBJ1-5; TRBD1 is a possible D gene (6 bases). The CDR3 contains 14 residues. Trimming shortened V by 3 bases and J by 6 bases, and 12 bases separated the two germline ends. The V gene's germline CDR1 is SGHTA and CDR2 FQGNSA. In DNA form, the CDR3 reads TGTGCCAGCAGCTTCCCAGGGGAGGGTCAGCCCCAGCATTTT. It yields the protein CASSFPGEGQPQHF.

In this sample, this clonotype turned up a few times. This chain joins TRBV19 and TRBJ2-3; D not certain. The CDR3 is 13 residues long. Germline V gene sequence: CDR1 LNHDA, CDR2 SQIVND (reference sequence). The germline V and J ends were trimmed by 2 bases and 6 bases, with 9 bases remaining between them. The CDR3 DNA follows: TGTGCCAGTAGTATAAGGGCCCGGGATACGCAGTATTTT. Translating gives CASSIRARDTQYF.

The table lists this clonotype with many counts. V usage is TRBV3-1 and J usage is TRBJ2-1, with TRBD2 matching over 7 bases. CDR3 length: 14 amino acids. Looked up from germline, CDR1 is LGHDT and CDR2 is YNNKEL (reference sequence). Trimming removed 1 base from V and 15 bases from J; junction bases left unmatched: 12. CDR3 nucleotides: TGTGCCAGCAGCCAAGCGAAAATTGCGGGAGATTTGTTCTTC. It encodes CASSQAKIAGDLFF.

This clonotype was recorded many times. V gene TRBV7-3 combines with J gene TRBJ2-1, with TRBD1 as a possible D gene (5 bases). V was cut by 2 bases and J by 6 bases, with 8 bases left in between. The germline CDR1 and CDR2 sequences are SGHTA and FQGTGA. The length of the CDR3 is 13 residues. As DNA, the CDR3 is TGTGCCAGCAGCTTAGGGGCCGCCAATGAGCAGTTCTTC. This gives the protein CASSLGAANEQFF.

This clonotype was counted at least ten times. The V gene is TRBV5-1, the J gene TRBJ1-1; 9 bases agree with TRBD1. The CDR3 covers 16 residues. V gave up 7 bases and J gave up 2 bases; unmatched junction bases: 12. The germline CDR1 and CDR2 sequences are SGHRS and YFSETQ. Written as DNA, the CDR3 is TGCGCCAGCGCTGGACAGGGGCGAGGTATTAACACTGAAGCTTTCTTT. This sequence encodes CASAGQGRGINTEAFF. Combining the CDR3 with reference TRBV5-1 and TRBJ1-1 gives the whole variable domain KAGVTQTPRYLIKTRGQQVTLSCSPISGHRSVSWYQQTPGQGLQFLFEYFSETQRNKGNFPGRFSGRQFSNSRSEMNVSTLELGDSALYLCASAGQGRGINTEAFFGQGTRLTVV.

In this sample, this clonotype turned up many times. V is TRBV5-6 and J is TRBJ1-2, with D uncertain. The CDR3 consists of 14 residues. Trimming took 0 bases from V and 2 from J, leaving 8 bases between them. Germline V gives CDR1 SGHDT, CDR2 YYEEEE. As DNA, the CDR3 is TGTGCCAGCAGCTTGGGGGAGAAGAACTATGGCTACACCTTC. The encoded protein is CASSLGEKNYGYTF.

In this sample, this clonotype turned up many times. This rearrangement joins TRBV28 to TRBJ2-3, with TRBD1 as a possible D gene (5 bases). With 5 bases removed from V and 6 bases from J, the gap between germline ends came to 15 bases. Germline CDR1 and CDR2: MDHEN and SYDVKM. The CDR3 sequence is 14 residues long. Here the CDR3 DNA reads TGTGCCAGCAGTACCCGACTCTACAGGGATACGCAGTATTTT. This codes for CASSTRLYRDTQYF. Drawing the rest from reference TRBV28 and TRBJ2-3, the complete variable domain is DVKVTQSSRYLVKRTGEKVFLECVQDMDHENMFWYRQDPGLGLRLIYFSYDVKMKEKGDIPEGYSVSREKKERFSLILESASTNQTSMYLCASSTRLYRDTQYFGPGTRLTVL.

This clonotype was picked up many times. Because the CDR3 is missing its conserved closing phenylalanine or tryptophan, this is likely a read error. The chain is built from TRBV6-6 and TRBJ1-1, with D possibly being TRBD1 (6 bases). With 7 bases removed from V and 4 bases from J, the gap between germline ends came to 13 bases. The germline gives CDR1 MNHNY, CDR2 SVGAGI (reference sequence). The CDR3 totals 13 residues. CDR3 DNA: TGTGCCAGCACCTCAGCAGGGGTCACTGAAGCTTTCCTT. Amino acids: CASTSAGVTEAFL.

This clonotype came up many times. The chain recombines TRBV29-1 with TRBJ1-4, with D possibly TRBD1 on 6 matching bases. Trimming took off 6 bases at V and 4 bases at J, with 12 bases between the two ends. Germline CDR1 and CDR2: SQVTM and ANQGSEA. The CDR3 runs to 13 residues. The CDR3: CSVLQGGNEKLFF. The CDR3 nucleotides read TGCAGCGTACTACAGGGAGGTAATGAAAAACTGTTTTTT.

This clonotype was counted at least ten times. The V and J genes are TRBV5-1 and TRBJ2-3; 12 nucleotides align to TRBD2. V shed 5 bases and J 0 bases; nucleotides not matched to a gene: 1. CDR1 SGHRS and CDR2 YFSETQ come from the germline V gene. This CDR3 is 15 amino acids long. CDR3 in amino acids: CASRTSGSSTDTQYF. The CDR3 nucleotides are TGCGCCAGCAGGACTAGCGGGAGTAGCACAGATACGCAGTATTTT.

The chain is built from TRBV12-3 or TRBV12-4 and TRBJ1-4, with D possibly TRBD1 on 5 matching bases. The CDR3 has 14 residues. The V and J ends lost 6 bases and 8 bases respectively, with 16 bases between them. The CDR3 loop reads CASRVGLAGEKLFF. CDR3 bases: TGTGCCAGCAGGGTGGGACTGGCGGGCGAAAAACTGTTTTTT.

The V call is TRBV19, the J call TRBJ1-3; no firm D call. V lost 8 bases to trimming and J lost 0 bases, with 11 bases between them. CDR1 and CDR2 from the germline V gene are LNHDA and SQIVND (reference sequence). This CDR3 comprises 14 residues. CDR3 residues: CASQTHSSGNTIYF. The CDR3 DNA is TGTGCCAGTCAGACTCACAGCTCTGGAAACACCATATATTTT.

This clonotype has ten or more counts. V is TRBV6-6 and J is TRBJ2-1; TRBD2 agrees at 7 bases. V shed 6 bases, J shed 15 bases, and the junction held 14 bases outside the gene matches. The CDR3 consists of 13 residues. Germline V gene data show CDR1 as MNHNY and CDR2 as SVGAGI (reference sequence). The CDR3 sequence is CASSSTRGGETFF. CDR3 bases: TGTGCCAGCAGCTCTACCCGTGGGGGGGAAACGTTCTTC.

This clonotype came up a few times. The V and J genes are TRBV12-3 or TRBV12-4 and TRBJ2-7, with a tentative D call TRBD1 (5 bases). The V end lost 4 bases, the J end lost 3 bases, and 10 bases lay between the germline ends. This CDR3 contains 13 residues. Here the CDR3 reads CASSSWTNYEQYF. The CDR3 nucleotides read TGTGCCAGCAGTTCTTGGACAAACTACGAGCAGTACTTC.

At least ten counts were recorded for this clonotype. The CDR3 protein is CASSLTGDRNQPQHF. In DNA form, the CDR3 reads TGCGCCAGCAGCTTGACAGGGGACAGAAATCAGCCCCAGCATTTT. The J gene is TRBJ1-5, the V gene TRBV5-1; 7 positions agree with TRBD1. With V trimmed by 1 base and J by 4 bases, 5 bases remained unmatched. The CDR3 extends over 15 amino acids. Germline CDR1 is SGHRS and CDR2 is YFSETQ.

In this sample, this clonotype turned up many times. V and J are TRBV11-2 and TRBJ2-7, with D unresolved. Deletions cut 2 bases from V and 5 bases from J, with 13 bases between. The germline gives CDR1 SGHAT, CDR2 FQNNGV. The CDR3 consists of 14 residues. CDR3 protein: CASSLNYLGHEQYF. CDR3 sequence (DNA): TGTGCCAGCAGCTTAAACTATTTAGGCCACGAGCAGTACTTC.

Ten or more counts support this clonotype. The rearrangement links TRBV20-1 to TRBJ1-1; no firm D call. Germline-derived CDR1 and CDR2 are DFQATT and SNEGSKA (reference sequence). The germline V and J ends were trimmed by 5 bases and 4 bases, with 14 bases remaining between them. CDR3 length: 13 amino acids. The CDR3 DNA reads as TGCAGTGCTCGTCCGGGCGTGAGCACTGAAGCTTTCTTT. Residues: CSARPGVSTEAFF.

This clonotype was observed many times. The chain employs TRBV7-9 and TRBJ1-1; D is ambiguous. The CDR3 is 14 amino acids. Germline V gives CDR1 SEHNR, CDR2 FQNEAQ (reference sequence). V shed 3 bases and J shed 1 base, with 9 bases lying between them. In DNA form, the CDR3 reads TGTGCCAGCAGCTTTCAGGACCCGAACACTGAAGCTTTCTTT. Translation: CASSFQDPNTEAFF.

This clonotype was picked up a small number of times. This sequence joins TRBV3-1 and TRBJ2-7, with TRBD2 as a possible D gene (6 bases). Between the trimmed V and J ends, which lost 4 bases and 4 bases, there was a span of 14 bases. Germline V lookup: CDR1 LGHDT, CDR2 YNNKEL (reference sequence). CDR3 length: 14 amino acids. The CDR3 spells CASSPAGAGYEQYF. The CDR3 region has the DNA TGTGCCAGCAGCCCAGCGGGTGCCGGATACGAGCAGTACTTC.

This clonotype was found many times. The V call is TRBV30, the J call TRBJ2-1; D uncertain. The germline V gene encodes CDR1 GTSNPN and CDR2 SVGIG (reference sequence). CDR3 size: 15 residues. Trimming left V 0 bases short and J 6 bases short, with 15 bases between. CDR3 region: CAWSVWPIAFNEQFF. As DNA, the CDR3 is TGTGCCTGGAGTGTCTGGCCAATAGCTTTCAATGAGCAGTTCTTC.

This clonotype occurred many times. The chain carries TRBV10-3 and TRBJ2-3; no definite D call. Germline V gives CDR1 ENHRY, CDR2 SYGVKD. CDR3 length: 12 residues. The germline V and J ends were trimmed by 6 bases and 6 bases, with 10 bases remaining between them. The CDR3 region is CAISGSGDTQYF. CDR3 in DNA: TGTGCCATCAGCGGGTCCGGCGATACGCAGTATTTT.

This clonotype has ten or more counts. The chain is built from TRBV5-1 and TRBJ1-5; D not certain. Germline loops: CDR1 SGHRS, CDR2 YFSETQ. V shed 0 bases and J shed 3 bases, with 7 bases lying between them. The CDR3 loop spans 14 amino acids. CDR3 nucleotide sequence: TGCGCCAGCAGCTTGGGGGGTTACAATCAGCCCCAGCATTTT. This gives the protein CASSLGGYNQPQHF.

Note on this clonotype: A read error is possible here, since a much larger clone lies one base away. CDR3 in amino acids: CASSELRGGGEKLFF. In nucleotides, the CDR3 is TGTGCCAGCAGTGAACTACGGGGGGGAGGAGAAAAACTGTTTTTT. V usage is TRBV2 and J usage is TRBJ1-4; D may be TRBD1 (5 bases). V lost 2 bases and J 8 bases, leaving 15 bases between the germline ends. Germline values: CDR1 SNHLY, CDR2 FYNNEI. This CDR3 spans 15 amino acids.

This clonotype came up many times. The V call is TRBV5-1, the J call TRBJ2-7; 14 bases are a match to TRBD2. The CDR3 sequence is 17 residues long. Looked up from germline, CDR1 is SGHRS and CDR2 is YFSETQ. V dropped 5 bases and J dropped 2; count of bases not matched to a gene: 9. The CDR3 bases are TGCGCCAGCAGATCCGGGGGACTAGCGGGGGCCGCCTACGAGCAGTACTTC. This codes for CASRSGGLAGAAYEQYF.

This clonotype was counted at least ten times. This sequence joins TRBV5-1 and TRBJ2-1; a possible D gene is TRBD1 (6 bases). This CDR3 contains 15 residues. Deletions cut 4 bases from V and 3 bases from J, with 14 bases between. Germline V lookup: CDR1 SGHRS, CDR2 YFSETQ. The CDR3 here is CASSLAVGGYNEQFF. As DNA, the CDR3 is TGCGCCAGCAGCCTTGCAGTAGGGGGCTACAATGAGCAGTTCTTC.

This clonotype was counted many times. This rearrangement joins TRBV5-1 to TRBJ1-6; D call uncertain. Per the germline V gene, CDR1 is SGHRS and CDR2 is YFSETQ. V was shortened by 0 bases and J by 7 bases, with 17 bases between the two germline ends. The CDR3 has 17 amino acids. CDR3: CASSLVWGEATNSPLHF. The CDR3 nucleotides read TGCGCCAGCAGCTTGGTTTGGGGTGAGGCCACGAATTCACCCCTCCACTTT.

This clonotype was seen ten or more times. This chain joins TRBV11-2 and TRBJ2-5; weak D call: TRBD1 (5 bases). The ends were cut back, 5 bases at V and 1 base at J, with 20 bases in the middle. The CDR3 runs to 17 residues. Germline-derived CDR1 and CDR2 are SGHAT and FQNNGV. The CDR3 region is CASSRQGLPSLQETQYF. The CDR3 DNA follows: TGTGCCAGCAGCCGCCAGGGTCTTCCTTCCCTCCAAGAGACCCAGTACTTC.

This clonotype has at least ten counts. This chain connects TRBV5-1 to TRBJ1-1; 7 bases are shared with TRBD1. The V gene's germline CDR1 is SGHRS and CDR2 YFSETQ. V shed 7 bases and J 4 bases; nucleotides not matched to a gene: 7. The CDR3 totals 13 residues. For the CDR3, the DNA is TGCGCCAGCGGGGACAGTATTGGCACTGAAGCTTTCTTT. It codes for CASGDSIGTEAFF.